These 27 T cell receptor beta chains share one sample of origin, sequenced in a study of T cell responses to AZD1222 COVID-19 vaccine. Profiled with immunoSEQ multiplex PCR; TCRdb holds only in-frame clones, not every one. The top ten hold roughly 5% of the sample, which has roughly 86,000 clones, 85% seen once. The sample in question was peripheral blood, obtained 28 days after the second AZD1222 dose. The receptors derive from an adult who received the AZD1222 COVID-19 vaccine.

V is TRBV19 and J is TRBJ1-3; no firm D call. Germline loops: CDR1 LNHDA, CDR2 SQIVND (reference sequence). The CDR3 is 16 amino acids. Trimming removed 6 bases at V and 0 bases at J, with 15 bases between. Here the CDR3 DNA reads TGTGCCAGTAGCTCGGTAGGACTGAGCTCTGGAAACACCATATATTTT. Its protein is CASSSVGLSSGNTIYF.

The J gene is TRBJ2-7, the V gene TRBV27; a weak D match, TRBD2 (6 bases). The germline CDR1 and CDR2 sequences are MNHEY and SMNVEV (reference sequence). Trimming pared 2 bases from V and 4 bases from J, leaving 21 bases between. The CDR3 is made up of 17 amino acids. The CDR3 here is CASSLGRHGGLWYEQYF. The CDR3 DNA reads as TGTGCCAGCAGTTTAGGACGTCATGGAGGGTTATGGTACGAGCAGTACTTC.

V gene TRBV7-9 combines with J gene TRBJ2-7, with D uncertain. Germline V CDR1 and CDR2: SEHNR, FQNEAQ (reference sequence). This CDR3 region has 12 residues. Between the trimmed V and J ends, which lost 2 bases and 4 bases, there was a span of 6 bases. Here the CDR3 reads CASSLSVYEQYF. DNA of the CDR3: TGTGCCAGCAGCTTAAGTGTTTACGAGCAGTACTTC.

The rearrangement joins TRBV5-1 to TRBJ2-7; D might be TRBD1 (6 bases). V dropped 4 bases and J dropped 0 bases, with 8 bases sitting between them. The CDR3 has 13 amino acids. Germline V CDR1 and CDR2: SGHRS, YFSETQ. The DNA for the CDR3 is TGCGCCAGCAGCGACAGGAGCTCCTACGAGCAGTACTTC. It is translated as CASSDRSSYEQYF.

The chain joins TRBV3-1 (or the pseudogene TRBV3-2) to TRBJ1-5, with D unresolved. Trimming removed 3 bases from V and 4 bases from J, with 10 bases in between. The CDR3 extends over 14 amino acids. Per germline, CDR1 LGHDT and CDR2 YNNKEL (reference sequence). CDR3 sequence (DNA): TGTGCCAGCAGCCACTCGGGTTCAAATCAGCCCCAGCATTTT. Amino acids: CASSHSGSNQPQHF.

As regards this clone: The same CDR3 is also encoded by other DNA sequences in this sample. The chain couples TRBV5-6 to TRBJ2-7; weak D call: TRBD1 (5 bases). V lost 4 bases to trimming and J lost 3 bases, with 8 bases between them. The CDR3 length is 12 residues. Germline CDR1 reads SGHDT; CDR2 reads YYEEEE. CDR3 coding DNA: TGTGCCAGCAGCCTTCAGGGCTACGAGCAGTACTTC. Translating gives CASSLQGYEQYF. Together with reference TRBV5-6 and TRBJ2-7, the CDR3 gives the full variable domain: DAGVTQSPTHLIKTRGQQVTLRCSPKSGHDTVSWYQQALGQGPQFIFQYYEEEERQRGNFPDRFSGHQFPNYSSELNVNALLLGDSALYLCASSLQGYEQYFGPGTRLTVT.

The chain employs TRBV4-1 and TRBJ1-1, with D maybe TRBD1 (6 bases). Germline V lookup: CDR1 MGHRA, CDR2 YSYEKL. The CDR3 is 15 residues long. Deletions cut 2 bases from V and 5 bases from J, with 15 bases between. The CDR3 coding sequence is TGCGCCAGCAGCCAATCCGGGGGGCTGAGGACTGAAGCTTTCTTT. This codes for CASSQSGGLRTEAFF.

The chain employs TRBV4-3 and TRBJ1-5; no reliable D call. Germline V lookup: CDR1 LGHNA, CDR2 YSLEER. This CDR3 has 14 amino acids. Trimming removed 0 bases at V and 5 bases at J, with 8 bases between. The CDR3 DNA follows: TGCGCCAGCAGCCAAGATAGGTCAGATCAGCCCCAGCATTTT. Translating it yields CASSQDRSDQPQHF.

The chain employs TRBV2 and TRBJ2-2, with 9 bases fitting TRBD2. J gave up 5 bases and V 3 bases, and 4 bases lay outside the gene matches. The CDR3 has 15 residues. Germline CDR1 SNHLY, CDR2 FYNNEI. CDR3 DNA: TGTGCCAGCAGTGAGGTGGGACTAGCAACCGGGGAGCTGTTTTTT. This gives the protein CASSEVGLATGELFF.

The CDR3 nucleotides read TGTGCCACTAGGGGGGACACTGAAGCTTTCTTT. This codes for CATRGDTEAFF. The V gene is TRBV19, the J gene TRBJ1-1; D might be TRBD1 (6 bases). The CDR3 runs to 11 residues. V lost 10 bases and J lost 3, with 9 bases in between. The germline CDR1 and CDR2 sequences are LNHDA and SQIVND (reference sequence).

The chain couples TRBV7-6 to TRBJ2-3, with D perhaps TRBD2 (5 bases). Trimming shortened V by 8 bases and J by 4 bases, and 22 bases separated the two germline ends. Germline V lookup: CDR1 SGHVS, CDR2 FNYEAQ. This CDR3 is 16 amino acids long. CDR3 sequence: CASGGTPVGEADTQYF. The CDR3, as DNA: TGTGCCAGCGGAGGTACTCCGGTGGGTGAGGCAGATACGCAGTATTTT.

The chain recombines TRBV28 with TRBJ2-3; TRBD1 might be the D (5 bases). The V end lost 8 bases, the J end lost 6 bases, and 24 bases lay between the germline ends. Germline CDR1 MDHEN, CDR2 SYDVKM. The CDR3 consists of 16 residues. Here the CDR3 DNA reads TGTGCCAGCCTAATCCCCGACAGCATGCCCGGGGATACGCAGTATTTT. It encodes CASLIPDSMPGDTQYF. Combining the CDR3 with reference TRBV28 and TRBJ2-3 gives the whole variable domain DVKVTQSSRYLVKRTGEKVFLECVQDMDHENMFWYRQDPGLGLRLIYFSYDVKMKEKGDIPEGYSVSREKKERFSLILESASTNQTSMYLCASLIPDSMPGDTQYFGPGTRLTVL.

V usage is TRBV29-1 and J usage is TRBJ2-5; D uncertain. The germline V and J ends were trimmed by 7 bases and 1 base, with 7 bases remaining between them. The CDR3 has 11 residues. The V gene's germline CDR1 is SQVTM and CDR2 ANQGSEA. The CDR3 DNA reads as TGCAGCGCTCGCACCCAAGAGACCCAGTACTTC. Translation gives CSARTQETQYF.

This clone was counted a single time. The chain employs TRBV12-5 and TRBJ2-2; D perhaps matches TRBD1 (6 bases). The CDR3 contains 16 residues. V lost 1 base, J lost 4 bases, and 13 bases lay in between. CDR1 is LGHNT and CDR2 is FRNRAP in the germline V gene. DNA of the CDR3: TGTGCTAGTGGTTTGGGAGTGGACAGTTCCACCGGGGAGCTGTTTTTT. Residues: CASGLGVDSSTGELFF.

This chain uses TRBV5-1 with TRBJ1-1; TRBD1 matches at 10 bases. Trimming took 3 bases from V and 0 from J; bases not matched to a gene: 5. CDR1 is SGHRS, CDR2 YFSETQ, per germline. The CDR3 length is 16 residues. CDR3 DNA: TGCGCCAGCAGCTGGACAGGGGGAACTATGAACACTGAAGCTTTCTTT. It encodes CASSWTGGTMNTEAFF.

The gene calls are TRBV19 and TRBJ2-1, with 7 nucleotides matching TRBD1. CDR1 is LNHDA and CDR2 is SQIVND in the germline V gene (reference sequence). The CDR3 extends over 15 amino acids. With V trimmed by 5 bases and J by 4 bases, 8 bases remained unmatched. In nucleotides, the CDR3 is TGTGCCAGTAGTCCGACAGGGAATACTTACAATGAGCAGTTCTTC. This sequence encodes CASSPTGNTYNEQFF.

This clone was seen a few times. The rearrangement links TRBV6-5 to TRBJ2-7, with 9 bases matching TRBD1. The V and J ends lost 5 bases and 4 bases, in that order; junction bases with no gene match: 6. CDR1 and CDR2 from the germline V gene are MNHEY and SVGAGI. The CDR3 runs 14 residues. The CDR3 DNA is TGTGCCAGCAGTCCCGGGACAGGGCGGTACGAGCAGTACTTC. This gives the protein CASSPGTGRYEQYF.

The CDR3 reads CASSLGGWGTGRNGYTF. The CDR3 region has the DNA TGTGCCAGCAGCTTGGGGGGCTGGGGGACAGGTCGCAATGGCTACACCTTC. The chain is built from TRBV5-6 and TRBJ1-2, with 8 bases matching TRBD1. Germline CDR1 is SGHDT and CDR2 is YYEEEE. This CDR3 has 17 amino acids. Unmatched junction bases numbered 13, after V lost 0 bases and J lost 6 bases.

V gene TRBV18 combines with J gene TRBJ2-7, with a weak D call TRBD1 (6 bases). Trimming removed 6 bases at V and 0 bases at J, with 18 bases between. In germline, CDR1 is KGHSH, CDR2 LQKENI. The CDR3 has 16 residues. The CDR3: CASSPRGHRSSYEQYF. CDR3 nucleotide sequence: TGTGCCAGCTCCCCTCGGGGACACAGGAGCTCCTACGAGCAGTACTTC. The full variable domain, completed using reference TRBV18 and TRBJ2-7, is NAGVMQNPRHLVRRRGQEARLRCSPMKGHSHVYWYRQLPEEGLKFMVYLQKENIIDESGMPKERFSAEFPKEGPSILRIQQVVRGDSAAYFCASSPRGHRSSYEQYFGPGTRLTVT.

V is TRBV2 and J is TRBJ1-3; TRBD1 aligns across 9 bases. The CDR3 sequence is 15 residues long. The V and J ends lost 6 bases and 1 base, in that order; junction bases with no gene match: 4. Germline V gene data show CDR1 as SNHLY and CDR2 as FYNNEI. CDR3 coding DNA: TGTGCCAGCAGACAGGGGGCATTTTCTGGAAACACCATATATTTT. This sequence encodes CASRQGAFSGNTIYF.

The genes are TRBV27 and TRBJ2-5, with D tentatively TRBD1 or TRBD2 (6 bases each). The germline V and J ends were trimmed by 4 bases and 7 bases, with 25 bases remaining between them. This CDR3 has 17 amino acids. CDR1 is MNHEY, CDR2 SMNVEV, per germline (reference sequence). CDR3 residues: CASSSRSTAEGDGTQYF. The CDR3, as DNA: TGTGCCAGCAGTTCCAGAAGTACCGCGGAGGGGGACGGGACCCAGTACTTC.

The chain uses TRBV5-1 and TRBJ2-3, with TRBD2 matching 8 bases. Germline CDR1 SGHRS, CDR2 YFSETQ. This CDR3 has 18 amino acids. The V and J ends lost 0 bases and 4 bases, in that order; junction bases with no gene match: 13. The DNA of the CDR3 is TGCGCCAGCAGCTTGGCCGGAGGTAGCGGGGATAGGCCAGATACGCAGTATTTT. Its translation is CASSLAGGSGDRPDTQYF.

CDR3 sequence reads: CASSPRGGSTGELFF. The CDR3 bases are TGTGCCAGCAGCCCCCGCGGGGGAAGCACCGGGGAGCTGTTTTTT. J is TRBJ2-2 and V is TRBV3-1 (or the pseudogene TRBV3-2), with 7 bases matching TRBD2. Germline-derived CDR1 and CDR2 are LGHDT and YNNKEL (reference sequence). V dropped 4 bases and J dropped 4; count of bases not matched to a gene: 6. This CDR3 has 15 amino acids.

The J gene is TRBJ1-1, the V gene TRBV19; the D is unclear. Germline V gene data show CDR1 as LNHDA and CDR2 as SQIVND (reference sequence). V was cut by 5 bases and J by 4 bases, with 14 bases left in between. CDR3 size: 14 residues. The CDR3: CASSVTVVVTEAFF. In DNA form, the CDR3 reads TGTGCCAGTAGTGTTACAGTTGTCGTCACTGAAGCTTTCTTT.

Written as DNA, the CDR3 is TGTGCCAGCAGCCCGGGGGGGACTGTCTCCTACGAGCAGTACTTC. It yields the protein CASSPGGTVSYEQYF. The gene calls are TRBV7-2 and TRBJ2-7, with 8 bases lining up with TRBD2. Germline V gives CDR1 SGHTA, CDR2 FQGNSA. CDR3 length: 15 amino acids. Germline trimming cut 5 bases from V and 0 bases from J; bases unmatched to any gene: 6.

The V call is TRBV3-1 (or the pseudogene TRBV3-2), the J call TRBJ1-1, with 7 bases that match TRBD1. V trimming: 4 bases; J trimming: 1 base; junction bases outside the gene matches: 6. The CDR3 length is 15 residues. Germline CDR1 is LGHDT and CDR2 is YNNKEL (reference sequence). CDR3 protein: CASSPTGVANTEAFF. In DNA form, the CDR3 reads TGTGCCAGCAGCCCTACAGGGGTGGCGAACACTGAAGCTTTCTTT.

DNA for the CDR3: TGTGCCACCAGCGTACTGGGACTAGCGGGAGTGAATGAGCAGTTCTTC. Its protein is CATSVLGLAGVNEQFF. V usage is TRBV15 and J usage is TRBJ2-1; 14 bases map to TRBD2. Germline V gene sequence: CDR1 LNHNV, CDR2 YYDKDF (reference sequence). J gave up 7 bases and V 5 bases, and 7 bases lay outside the gene matches. The CDR3 contains 16 residues.